This section outlines one TCR beta chain sequence together with its context. Its antigen is still unknown. This specimen belongs to a study of blood T cells in healthy people across ages. General study points: Getting older went along with TCR beta diversity per million T cells dropping roughly linearly.

Donors gave approximately 9.9 milliliters of peripheral blood apiece. A second PCR, run for about 6 to 11 cycles, used a sample-barcoded 5' primer plus a J-beta primer mix. TCRdb re-called the 5' RACE reads with MiXCR, one entry per CDR3 protein. The profile covers 1.5 million to 2 million distinct CDR3 sequences, with around half appearing a single time and approximately 2% taken by the ten largest. Material for sequencing was blood. This receptor was taken from a woman in her thirties or forties in good health.

The CDR3 DNA sequence: TGCGCCAGCAGCCCTGGGGCAGGAGGTTCCTATGGCTACACCTTC. Translating it yields CASSPGAGGSYGYTF. The rearrangement uses TRBV5-1 and TRBJ1-2, with D perhaps TRBD1 (5 bases). Germline CDR1 is SGHRS and CDR2 is YFSETQ. The ends were cut back, 4 bases at V and 4 bases at J, with 17 bases in the middle. The CDR3 runs 15 residues.